This paragraph reports one T cell receptor beta chain. What it recognizes is unknown. The data are from a study of T-cell reconstitution after alpha-beta-depleted transplantation in children. Notes on the study in general: Day-60 TCRbeta diversity that was high in some patients was derived from surviving recipient T cells and thymic progenitors. T-cell counts and diversity at one year following transplant were attributed mainly to newly produced T cells. It was reported that alpha-beta T cells came from several hundred expanded graft clones (about two months after transplant).

Trimming at V came to 3 bases and at J to 3 bases, leaving 7 bases not matched to a gene. CDR3 length: 16 amino acids. Per germline, CDR1 LGHNA and CDR2 YSLEER. Preparing the TCRbeta library involved the use of unique molecular identifiers. TCRdb re-derived calls from the PCR reads in MiXCR, one entry per CDR3 protein. The sample gives about 500,000 distinct CDR3 sequences, 9.5% to 12% of which show up once; 11% to 15% is in the top ten. The chain has TRBV4-3 and TRBJ1-4, with 7 bases lining up with TRBD1. This receptor was identified in a female patient aged 2-9 years who had a stem cell transplant for aplastic anemia, so the T cells may come from the graft donor. The sequenced sample was PBMCs, mostly from graft donor cells, obtained 180 days after TCRalphabeta/CD19-depleted stem cell transplant. The CDR3, as DNA: TGCGCCAGCAGCCATCGAGAGACAGGGTCTAATGAAAAACTGTTTTTT. Its translation: CASSHRETGSNEKLFF.